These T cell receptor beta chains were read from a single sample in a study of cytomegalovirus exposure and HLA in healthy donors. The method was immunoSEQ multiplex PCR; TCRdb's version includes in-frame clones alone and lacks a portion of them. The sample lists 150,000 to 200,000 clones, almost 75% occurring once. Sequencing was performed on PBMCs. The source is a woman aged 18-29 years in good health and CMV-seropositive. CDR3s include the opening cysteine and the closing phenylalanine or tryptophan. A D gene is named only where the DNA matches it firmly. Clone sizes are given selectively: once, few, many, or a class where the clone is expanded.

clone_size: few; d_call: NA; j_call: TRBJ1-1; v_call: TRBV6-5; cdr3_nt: TGTGCCAGCAGAGCAGATGGGGCAAACACTGAAGCTTTCTTT; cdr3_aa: CASRADGANTEAFF
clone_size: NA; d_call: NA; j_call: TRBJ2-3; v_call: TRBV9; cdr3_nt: TGTGCCAGCAGCGTAGGAGTAAGCACAGATACGCAGTATTTT; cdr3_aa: CASSVGVSTDTQYF
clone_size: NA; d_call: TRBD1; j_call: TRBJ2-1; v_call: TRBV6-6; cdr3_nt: TGTGCCAGCAGTCACGGGACAGGATCTTACAATGAGCAGTTCTTC; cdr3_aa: CASSHGTGSYNEQFF
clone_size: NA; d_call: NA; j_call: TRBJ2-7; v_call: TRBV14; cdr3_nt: TGTGCCAGCAGCCAAAGACTGGGGGGCGAGCAGTACTTC; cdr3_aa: CASSQRLGGEQYF
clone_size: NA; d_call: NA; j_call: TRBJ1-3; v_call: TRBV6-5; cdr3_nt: TGTGCCAGCAGCTTCGCGGGGAAAGGAAACACCATATATTTT; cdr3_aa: CASSFAGKGNTIYF
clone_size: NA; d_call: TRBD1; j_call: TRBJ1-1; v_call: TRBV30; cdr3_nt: TGTGCCTGGAGTCTCAACCCGGGACAGGGCACTGAAGCTTTCTTT; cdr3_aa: CAWSLNPGQGTEAFF
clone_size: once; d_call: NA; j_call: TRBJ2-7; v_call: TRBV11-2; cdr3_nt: TGTGCCAGCAGCTACTCACCCGAGCAGTACTTC; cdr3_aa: CASSYSPEQYF
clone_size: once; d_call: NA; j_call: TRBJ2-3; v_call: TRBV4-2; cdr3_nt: TGTGCCAGCAGCCACTCTCCGGGAACTGGCACAGATACGCAGTATTTT; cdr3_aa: CASSHSPGTGTDTQYF
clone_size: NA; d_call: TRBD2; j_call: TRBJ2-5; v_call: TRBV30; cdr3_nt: TGTGCCTGGATGTTAGCGGGCTTCCCATGGGAGACCCAGTACTTC; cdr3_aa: CAWMLAGFPWETQYF
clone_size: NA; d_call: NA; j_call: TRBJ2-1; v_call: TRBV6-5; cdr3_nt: TGTGCCAGCAGGGACACGCTCTCCTACAATGAGCAGTTCTTC; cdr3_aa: CASRDTLSYNEQFF
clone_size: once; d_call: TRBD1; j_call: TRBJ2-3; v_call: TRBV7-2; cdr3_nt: TGTGCCAGCAGCCCTGGACAGGGGATGGGCGCAGATACGCAGTATTTT; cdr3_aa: CASSPGQGMGADTQYF
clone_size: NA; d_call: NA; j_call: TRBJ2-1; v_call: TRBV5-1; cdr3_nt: TGCGCCAGCAGCTTGGTACAGGGCCACTACAATGAGCAGTTCTTC; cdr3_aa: CASSLVQGHYNEQFF
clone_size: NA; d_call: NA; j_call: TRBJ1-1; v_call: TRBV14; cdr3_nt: TGTGCCAGCAGCCAAGGAGGCCCTGAAGCTTTCTTT; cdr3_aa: CASSQGGPEAFF
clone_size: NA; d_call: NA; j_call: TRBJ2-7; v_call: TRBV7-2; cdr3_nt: TGTGCCAGCAGCCCCGGACAGAAGGTAAATCCCTACGAGCAGTACTTC; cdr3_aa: CASSPGQKVNPYEQYF
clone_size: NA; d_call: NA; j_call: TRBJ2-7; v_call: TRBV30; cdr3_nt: TGTGCCTGGAGTTCAACCGGGACAAACTACGAGCAGTACTTC; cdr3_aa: CAWSSTGTNYEQYF